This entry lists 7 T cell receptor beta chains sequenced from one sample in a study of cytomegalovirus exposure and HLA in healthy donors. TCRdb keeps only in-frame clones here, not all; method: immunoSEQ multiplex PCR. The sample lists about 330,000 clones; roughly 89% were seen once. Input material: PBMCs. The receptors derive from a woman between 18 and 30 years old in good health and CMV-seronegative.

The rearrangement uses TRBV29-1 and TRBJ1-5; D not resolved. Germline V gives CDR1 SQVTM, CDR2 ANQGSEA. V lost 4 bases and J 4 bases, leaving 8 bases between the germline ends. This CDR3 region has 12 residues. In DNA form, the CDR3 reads TGCAGCGTTGCGAGTGGTAATCAGCCCCAGCATTTT. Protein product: CSVASGNQPQHF.

The DNA of the CDR3 is TGTGCCAGCAGCGCCCAGGGGGGACGAACCCCATGTCGACCTTCCTACGAGCAGTACTTC. It codes for CASSAQGGRTPCRPSYEQYF. The chain combines TRBV21-1 with TRBJ2-7; TRBD1 is the table's D call, not checked against the DNA. TRBV21-1 is marked as a pseudogene. There are 20 residues in the CDR3.

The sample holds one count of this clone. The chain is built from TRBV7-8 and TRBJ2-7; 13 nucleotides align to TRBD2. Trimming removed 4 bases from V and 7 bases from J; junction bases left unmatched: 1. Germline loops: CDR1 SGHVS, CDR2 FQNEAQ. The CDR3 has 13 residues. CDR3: CASSWTSGSEQYF. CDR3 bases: TGTGCCAGCAGCTGGACTAGCGGGAGTGAGCAGTACTTC.

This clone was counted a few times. The chain's CDR3 is CASSWETTGELFF. The CDR3 coding sequence is TGTGCCAGCAGTTGGGAGACCACCGGGGAGCTGTTTTTT. J is TRBJ2-2 and V is TRBV6-1; possible D gene TRBD2, 5 bases. The CDR3 loop spans 13 amino acids. Trimming left V 5 bases short and J 4 bases short, with 8 bases between. Germline assignment: CDR1 MNHNS and CDR2 SASEGT.

The CDR3 reads CASSQDGSGMYNEQFF. CDR3 in DNA: TGTGCCAGCAGCCAAGATGGGAGCGGGATGTACAATGAGCAGTTCTTC. The V gene is TRBV4-2, the J gene TRBJ2-1; 7 positions agree with TRBD2. The V gene end was trimmed by 0 bases and the J gene end by 4 bases; junction bases not matched to a gene: 6. This CDR3 is built from 16 residues. Germline V gene lookup returns CDR1 LGHNA and CDR2 YNFKEQ.

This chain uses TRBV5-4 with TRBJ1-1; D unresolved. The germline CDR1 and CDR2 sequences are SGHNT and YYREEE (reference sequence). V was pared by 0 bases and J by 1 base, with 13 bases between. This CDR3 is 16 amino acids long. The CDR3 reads CASSLEFVTKNTEAFF. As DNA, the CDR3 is TGTGCCAGCAGCTTGGAATTCGTTACAAAGAACACTGAAGCTTTCTTT.

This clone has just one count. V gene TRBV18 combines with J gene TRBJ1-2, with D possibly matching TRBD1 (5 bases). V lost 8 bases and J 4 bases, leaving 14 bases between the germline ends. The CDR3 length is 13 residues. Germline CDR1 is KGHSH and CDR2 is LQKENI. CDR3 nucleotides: TGTGCCAGCGGACAAGGGCGGTTCTATGGCTACACCTTC. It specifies CASGQGRFYGYTF.